The source of this T cell receptor beta chain is a study of blood T cells in healthy people across ages. Findings and caveats of the study: Unsorted PBMCs blocked a conclusive comparison of naive and antigen-experienced cells. Roughly linearly, TCR beta diversity per million T cells fell as age increased.

For the second PCR, which ran for 7 to 11 cycles, a sample-barcoded 5' primer and a J-beta primer mix were used. TCRdb reprocessed the 5' RACE reads with MiXCR, giving one entry per CDR3 protein. The profile covers approximately 320,000 distinct CDR3 sequences, with roughly 26% appearing a single time and around 30% taken by the ten largest. Donors were healthy Caucasian individuals from Russia aged about 6 to 95. The amount of total RNA extracted per sample was at least 5.5 micrograms. Per germline, CDR1 SGHTA and CDR2 FQGNSA. This CDR3 has 15 amino acids. Details on this clonotype: Its antigen is as yet unknown. The junction departs from germline at one end; a sequencing error may be responsible.

Material for sequencing was blood. The chain couples TRBV7-2 to TRBJ1-1; 8 bases match TRBD1. This sequence was found in a woman aged 70 to 79 in good health. The CDR3: CASSPDRAENTETFF. In DNA, the CDR3 is TGTGCCAGCAGCCCGGACAGGGCGGAGAACACTGAAACTTTCTTT.